This entry lists 10 T cell receptor beta chains sequenced from one sample in a study of T-cell reconstitution after alpha-beta-depleted transplantation in children listed by TCRdb under 2016. The treatment or condition label here, explained by the study, means: allogeneic hematopoietic cell transplantation with graft depleted of TCRalphabeta T cells and CD19 B cells. The library was obtained by PCR. The listed sequencing device is Illumina HiSeq 2500. TCR library preparation used molecular barcoding, with unique molecular identifiers applied to normalize quantification of the TCRbeta repertoire. TCRdb took the public reads, trimmed them with fastp at Q25, ran MiXCR for clone calling and kept in-frame beta chains. CDR3 protein duplicates are merged, each entry listing the most common genes and DNA. This sample has a few hundred thousand distinct CDR3 sequences in its table, and under 15% of those were observed once. Together, the top ten hold approximately 2% of the sample.

The source was PBMCs, mostly from graft donor cells, collected 360 days after TCRalphabeta/CD19-depleted stem cell transplant. The receptors were sampled from a male patient aged 10 to 17 who had a stem cell transplant for acute myeloid leukemia, so the T cells may come from the graft donor.

This clonotype turned up a few times. The chain employs TRBV11-2 and TRBJ2-3; 9 bases fit TRBD2. The germline gives CDR1 SGHAT, CDR2 FQNNGV. V lost 1 base and J lost 2; bases outside the gene matches: 16. The CDR3 is 20 amino acids. The DNA for the CDR3 is TGTGCCAGCAGCTTAGTTAGTGGGGCGATTGGCGGGAGGGCCACAGATACGCAGTATTTT. It specifies CASSLVSGAIGGRATDTQYF.

This clonotype was seen a few times. The chain combines TRBV5-1 with TRBJ2-1, with 7 bases lining up with TRBD2. Unmatched junction bases numbered 10, after V lost 1 base and J lost 6 bases. Germline lookup yields CDR1 SGHRS and CDR2 YFSETQ. The CDR3 has 16 residues. The CDR3, as DNA: TGCGCCAGCAGCTTGAGGGCGGGAGTTGTGTCCAATGAGCAGTTCTTC. Protein product: CASSLRAGVVSNEQFF.

The chain couples TRBV7-9 to TRBJ2-1, with D possibly matching TRBD2 (6 bases). Trimming cost V 8 bases and J 7 bases, with 18 bases left between them. Germline V gene lookup returns CDR1 SEHNR and CDR2 FQNEAQ (reference sequence). This CDR3 region has 14 residues. The CDR3 sequence: CASQPDYLMNEQFF. The CDR3 bases are TGTGCCAGCCAGCCGGACTACCTGATGAATGAGCAGTTCTTC.

This clonotype occurred many times. The chain uses TRBV6-5 and TRBJ2-4; no clear D. This CDR3 is built from 14 residues. Deletions cut 0 bases from V and 8 bases from J, with 11 bases between. The germline V gene has CDR1 MNHEY and CDR2 SVGAGI. The CDR3 loop is CASSYSGGWDIQYF. CDR3 coding DNA: TGTGCCAGCAGTTACTCAGGTGGTTGGGACATTCAGTACTTC.

This clonotype has more than one count but fewer than ten. This chain uses TRBV11-2 with TRBJ2-7; D ambiguous. CDR1 and CDR2 (germline): SGHAT, FQNNGV. Trimming cost V 1 base and J 2 bases, with 12 bases left between them. This CDR3 region has 15 residues. The CDR3 DNA is TGTGCCAGCAGCTTAGTGTTCGGTACAACCTACGAGCAGTACTTC. Residues: CASSLVFGTTYEQYF.

This clonotype was observed a handful of times. V usage is TRBV25-1 and J usage is TRBJ2-7; D tentatively fits TRBD1 or TRBD2 (5 bases each). The length of the CDR3 is 14 residues. Trimming took off 1 base at V and 5 bases at J, with 12 bases between the two ends. Germline lookup yields CDR1 MGHDK and CDR2 SYGVNS. The CDR3, as DNA: TGTGCCAGCAGTGAATGGGCAGGGACCCACGAGCAGTACTTC. The encoded protein is CASSEWAGTHEQYF.

This clonotype was seen a handful of times. DNA for the CDR3: TGCAGCGTTGAAAGTGGGACTACTAGCACAGATACGCAGTATTTT. Translation gives CSVESGTTSTDTQYF. This chain joins TRBV29-1 and TRBJ2-3, with 7 bases fitting TRBD2. The CDR3 is made up of 15 amino acids. V lost 2 bases to trimming and J lost 0 bases; unmatched junction nucleotides: 5. Germline V gene data show CDR1 as SQVTM and CDR2 as ANQGSEA.

This chain connects TRBV15 to TRBJ2-6; D may be TRBD1 (5 bases). The CDR3 loop spans 13 amino acids. Germline V gene data show CDR1 as LNHNV and CDR2 as YYDKDF (reference sequence). Deletions cut 6 bases from V and 4 bases from J, with 7 bases between. This chain's CDR3 is CATRTEGANVLTF. CDR3 nucleotide sequence: TGTGCCACCAGGACAGAGGGGGCCAACGTCCTGACTTTC.

This chain links TRBV12-3 or TRBV12-4 with TRBJ2-3, with a possible D match to TRBD2 (6 bases). The V end lost 5 bases, the J end lost 0 bases, and 12 bases lay between the germline ends. The length of the CDR3 is 15 residues. CDR3 in amino acids: CASSQGDFSTDTQYF. In nucleotides, the CDR3 is TGTGCCAGCAGTCAAGGGGACTTCAGCACAGATACGCAGTATTTT.

CDR3 sequence (DNA): TGTGCCAGCAGCCTGACTAGCGGGATTGGAAACATTCAGTACTTC. It is translated as CASSLTSGIGNIQYF. The V gene is TRBV12-3 or TRBV12-4, the J gene TRBJ2-4; 11 bases map to TRBD2. The CDR3 covers 15 residues. J gave up 6 bases and V 6 bases, and 7 bases lay outside the gene matches.